This T cell receptor beta chain derives from a study of T cell responses to AZD1222 COVID-19 vaccine. General study results and limits: The study found vaccine-associated CD4 TCRs spanning spike, dominant at 160-218 and 743-854. It should be noted that donors were predominantly white British and more often female, and clonal diversity was possibly underestimated.

The CDR3 covers 16 residues. Germline lookup yields CDR1 SGHTA and CDR2 FQGTGA. Deletions cut 1 base from V and 1 base from J, with 11 bases between. On this clone itself: The antigen is unknown.

Profiling relied on immunoSEQ multiplex PCR, and the TCRdb table lists in-frame clones only, not all of them. The top ten hold over 3.5% of the sample, which has roughly 110,000 clones, roughly nine tenths seen once. The chain employs TRBV7-3 and TRBJ2-1; D is perhaps TRBD2 (6 bases). This receptor was identified in an adult in good health. The sequencing used peripheral blood, collected on day 0 of AZD1222 vaccination. In nucleotides, the CDR3 is TGTGCCAGCAGCTTAATAGGAGGAGGGTCCTACAATGAGCAGTTCTTC. The encoded protein is CASSLIGGGSYNEQFF.